The rows below give T cell receptor beta chains drawn from one sample of a study of cytomegalovirus exposure and HLA in healthy donors. TCRdb keeps only in-frame clones here, not all; method: immunoSEQ multiplex PCR. Seen here are about 130,000 clones, 70% to 80% observed once, and the top ten hold approximately 1.8%. Sequencing was done on a sample of PBMCs. The receptors were sampled from a woman between 45 and 65 years old in good health and CMV-seronegative. Each CDR3 is given with its conserved first and last residue. D genes are given only for firm matches. Clone size is shown for a subset of rows, as once, few, many or a class of expanded clone.

NA	TRBD1	TRBV27	14	TRBJ1-1	TGTGCCAGCAGTCCAGGGGGTTGGGGCACTGAAGCTTTCTTT	CASSPGGWGTEAFF
NA	NA	TRBV7-9	14	TRBJ2-4	TGTGCCAGCAGCCCAAGTTCGGGGGAAAACATTCAGCACTTC	CASSPSSGENIQHF
NA	TRBD1	TRBV7-8	16	TRBJ1-1	TGTGCCAGCACCTTCCGGGACAGCCTTATGAACACTGAAGCTTTCTTT	CASTFRDSLMNTEAFF
NA	TRBD2	TRBV9	15	TRBJ2-1	TGTGCCAGCAGCTTTAGCGGGAGGGCCAGCTATGAGCAGTTCTTC	CASSFSGRASYEQFF
NA	NA	TRBV7-2	12	TRBJ1-2	TGTGCCAGCAGCTTAGCGGAGTATGGCTACACCTTC	CASSLAEYGYTF
NA	TRBD1	TRBV6-5	13	TRBJ1-5	TGTGCCAGCAGTTCAGGGGGCTATCAGCCCCAGCATTTT	CASSSGGYQPQHF
NA	NA	TRBV9	12	TRBJ1-1	TGTGCCAGCAGCGCCCAAAACACTGAAGCTTTCTTT	CASSAQNTEAFF
NA	TRBD1	TRBV30	14	TRBJ1-5	TGTGCCTGGGCTACAGGGGGCGCCGGTCAGCCCCAGAATTTT	CAWATGGAGQPQNF
NA	NA	TRBV27	14	TRBJ1-1	TGTGCCAGCAAAACTGGACAGAAGAACACTGAAGCTTTCTTT	CASKTGQKNTEAFF
NA	TRBD1	TRBV4-2	16	TRBJ1-4	TGTGCCAGCAGCCAAGCGACAGGGGGAGGGGATGAAAAACTGTTTTTT	CASSQATGGGDEKLFF
NA	NA	TRBV18	15	TRBJ1-3	TGTGCCAGCTCACCACCGCCCGAGTCTGGAAACACCATATATTTT	CASSPPPESGNTIYF
NA	NA	TRBV27	12	TRBJ2-2	TGTGCCAGCAGTTCGGACTTTGGGGAGCTGTTTTTT	CASSSDFGELFF
NA	TRBD1	TRBV6-1	14	TRBJ2-7	TGTGCCAGCAGCCGAATATGGGACAGGGACGAGCAGTACTTC	CASSRIWDRDEQYF
few	TRBD1	TRBV27	18	TRBJ1-2	TGTGCCAGCTACCGGTCCGACAGGGGCAAGCCTCTGAACTATGGCTACACCTTC	CASYRSDRGKPLNYGYTF
NA	TRBD1	TRBV7-3	13	TRBJ1-1	TGTGCCAGCAGCTTAGTCCGACAGGGTGAAGCTTTCTTT	CASSLVRQGEAFF
NA	TRBD2	TRBV11-3	14	TRBJ2-3	TGTGCCAGCAGCTTTAGCGGGAGCACAGATACGCAGTATTTT	CASSFSGSTDTQYF
once	NA	TRBV10-3	15	TRBJ2-3	TGTGCCATCAGGACCGGCGGGCCCCGCACAGATACGCAGTATTTT	CAIRTGGPRTDTQYF
NA	TRBD1	TRBV18	16	TRBJ2-5	TGTGCCAGCTCACCAGAGTTGAGAGGGGGCTTGGAGACCCAGTACTTC	CASSPELRGGLETQYF
NA	NA	TRBV29-1	15	TRBJ1-3	TGCAGCGCAAAAGTCAATACAGTCTCTGGAAACACCATATATTTT	CSAKVNTVSGNTIYF
once	TRBD1	TRBV5-1	14	TRBJ2-2	TGCGCCAGCAGCCTCCGGGACAGGGGGCGAGAGCTGTTTTTT	CASSLRDRGRELFF
NA	TRBD1	TRBV30	19	TRBJ1-2	TGTGCCTGGAGTGGCCTAGTTGGGACAGCGAATGATTATAACTATGGCTACACCTTC	CAWSGLVGTANDYNYGYTF
NA	TRBD2	TRBV4-3	16	TRBJ2-1	TGCGCCAGCAGCCAGGACGGACTAGCGGGAGCTTATGAGCAGTTCTTC	CASSQDGLAGAYEQFF
few	TRBD2	TRBV2	15	TRBJ2-5	TGTGCCAGCAGTGACCAACTAGCGGGAGTAGAGACCCAGTACTTC	CASSDQLAGVETQYF
NA	NA	TRBV28	14	TRBJ2-1	TGTGCCAGCAGTCAGACACCACCTACAAATGAGCAGTTCTTC	CASSQTPPTNEQFF
once	TRBD1	TRBV9	16	TRBJ2-1	TGTGCCAGCAGCCCGGGACAGTCTCTGAAATACAATGAGCAGTTCTTC	CASSPGQSLKYNEQFF
NA	NA	TRBV7-2	15	TRBJ2-1	TGTGCCAGCAGCTTAGAATTGCGGTCCTACAATGAGCAGTTCTTC	CASSLELRSYNEQFF
NA	NA	TRBV12-1	18	TRBJ1-4	TGTGCCAGCAGCCGGGGACACCTACCCGTTGCAACTAATGAAAAACTGTTTTTT	CASSRGHLPVATNEKLFF
NA	NA	TRBV5-4	12	TRBJ1-2	TGTGCCAGCAGCTTGCAGGCGGGTGGCTACACCTTC	CASSLQAGGYTF
NA	NA	TRBV5-6	13	TRBJ2-7	TGTGCCAGCAGAGTCACAGGGATCTACGAGCAGTACTTC	CASRVTGIYEQYF
NA	NA	TRBV10-3	14	TRBJ2-1	TGTGCCATCCGGACGACTCTAGCGAGGAATGAGCAGTTCTTC	CAIRTTLARNEQFF
NA	TRBD2	TRBV5-4	15	TRBJ2-1	TGTGCCAGCAGCCCCGACGGGAGGCACAACAATGAGCAGTTCTTC	CASSPDGRHNNEQFF
once	TRBD1	TRBV18	13	TRBJ1-5	TGTGCCAGCTCACCGGGACAGACTCGGCCCCAGCATTTT	CASSPGQTRPQHF
NA	TRBD2	TRBV27	17	TRBJ2-7	TGTGCCAGCAAAAGTTTAGGCTTGGGACTAGAACAATACGAGCAGTACTTC	CASKSLGLGLEQYEQYF
NA	TRBD1	TRBV28	15	TRBJ1-1	TGTGCCAGCAGTTGGGACAGGGGTGCTTACACTGAAGCTTTCTTT	CASSWDRGAYTEAFF
few	NA	TRBV27	16	TRBJ2-5	TGTGCCAGCTCTACAATGCGGGGAGGGGGCCAAGAGACCCAGTACTTC	CASSTMRGGGQETQYF
NA	TRBD2	TRBV7-2	15	TRBJ2-3	TGTGCCAGCAGCCCCCGCGGGGGGAGGGCAGATACGCAGTATTTT	CASSPRGGRADTQYF
NA	TRBD1	TRBV28	15	TRBJ1-2	TGTGCCAGCAGGGAACCACAGGGGCGAGACTATGGCTACACCTTC	CASREPQGRDYGYTF
NA	TRBD1	TRBV5-1	17	TRBJ1-1	TGCGCCAGCAGCCCTTCCTCGGGACAGGGGGTGAACACTGAAGCTTTCTTT	CASSPSSGQGVNTEAFF
NA	NA	TRBV30	16	TRBJ1-2	TGTGCCTGGAGGGCGGGGGCAGGTTTCGATACCTATGGCTACACCTTC	CAWRAGAGFDTYGYTF
NA	NA	TRBV7-2	13	TRBJ2-7	TGTGCCAGCAGCTTACAATCCTCCTACGAGCAGTACTTC	CASSLQSSYEQYF
NA	NA	TRBV6-5	12	TRBJ2-7	TGTGCCAGCAGTTTCGCAGGGAACGAGCAGTACTTC	CASSFAGNEQYF